The 9 T cell receptor beta chains reported below all come from one sample, sequenced in a study of blood T cell repertoires in COVID-19. Libraries were prepared by immunoSEQ multiplex PCR; TCRdb keeps only in-frame clonotypes and omits some of them. The data hold roughly 250,000 clones, with 90% observed a single time. The sample was peripheral blood. The receptors here all came from a woman between 40 and 50 years old with acute or convalescent COVID-19.

The chain links TRBV6-5 to TRBJ2-5; no definite D call. V was pared by 7 bases and J by 5 bases, with 14 bases between. CDR1 and CDR2 (germline): MNHEY, SVGAGI. This CDR3 spans 13 amino acids. The CDR3 coding sequence is TGTGCCAGCACCCCGCTCGGGTGGGAGACCCAGTACTTC. Its translation is CASTPLGWETQYF.

This rearrangement joins TRBV4-1 to TRBJ2-1, with D tentatively TRBD2 (5 bases). Germline V gene lookup returns CDR1 MGHRA and CDR2 YSYEKL. The CDR3 loop spans 14 amino acids. Trimming left V 3 bases short and J 2 bases short, with 8 bases between. The chain's CDR3 is CASSHLGAYNEQFF. The CDR3 DNA is TGCGCCAGCAGCCACCTCGGGGCCTACAATGAGCAGTTCTTC.

The gene calls are TRBV19 and TRBJ1-4; 7 nucleotides agree with TRBD1. The germline CDR1 and CDR2 sequences are LNHDA and SQIVND (reference sequence). The junction had 9 bases not matched to a gene; V was cut back by 6 bases and J by 5 bases. The CDR3 is 15 amino acids. The CDR3 coding sequence is TGTGCCAGTAGGAACACAGGGGTAAAGAATGAAAAACTGTTTTTT. It codes for CASRNTGVKNEKLFF. Variable domain in full (rest from reference TRBV19 and TRBJ1-4): DGGITQSPKYLFRKEGQNVTLSCEQNLNHDAMYWYRQDPGQGLRLIYYSQIVNDFQKGDIAEGYSVSREKKESFPLTVTSAQKNPTAFYLCASRNTGVKNEKLFFGSGTQLSVL.

This clone was seen only once. The rearrangement uses TRBV10-3 and TRBJ1-6; D gene unclear. Trimming stripped 0 bases from V and 11 bases from J, with 14 bases between. Germline V lookup: CDR1 ENHRY, CDR2 SYGVKD. The CDR3 consists of 15 residues. For the CDR3, the DNA is TGTGCCATCAGTGAGTCCGGGGATTCGCCACCACCCCTCCACTTT. Its translation: CAISESGDSPPPLHF.

The chain joins TRBV6-1 to TRBJ2-7, with D possibly matching TRBD2 (7 bases). CDR1 is MNHNS and CDR2 is SASEGT in the germline V gene. Trimming removed 2 bases from V and 2 bases from J, with 10 bases in between. The CDR3 runs 14 residues. The CDR3 nucleotides read TGTGCCAGCAGTGAATTAGGGGGGGCCTACGAGCAGTACGTC. This sequence encodes CASSELGGAYEQYV.

A few counts support this clone. The rearrangement links TRBV6-5 to TRBJ2-5, with 10 nucleotides matching TRBD2. This CDR3 is built from 14 residues. Germline V gene data show CDR1 as MNHEY and CDR2 as SVGAGI. Trimming removed 7 bases from V and 2 bases from J; junction bases left unmatched: 4. The CDR3 bases are TGTGCCAGCAACAGCGGGGGGGCTCAAGAGACCCAGTACTTC. Translating it yields CASNSGGAQETQYF.

In the case of this clone: An end of the junction differs from the germline gene, which may be a read error. The chain employs TRBV3-1 (or the pseudogene TRBV3-2) and TRBJ2-2; 7 bases match TRBD2. The CDR3 runs to 18 residues. The V gene's germline CDR1 is LGHDT and CDR2 YNNKEL (reference sequence). The CDR3 nucleotides are TGTGCCAGCAGTCAAGGGCCTAGCGGCCGTCCCGACACCGGGGAGCTGTTTTTT. Its translation: CASSQGPSGRPDTGELFF.

This chain's CDR3 is CASSSSYGYTF. In nucleotides, the CDR3 is TGCGCCAGCAGCTCCTCCTATGGCTACACCTTC. The chain recombines TRBV5-1 with TRBJ1-2, with D hard to call. CDR3 length: 11 amino acids. Germline V gene lookup returns CDR1 SGHRS and CDR2 YFSETQ. V was shortened by 3 bases and J by 4 bases, with 4 bases between the two germline ends.

V usage is TRBV27 and J usage is TRBJ2-4; no reliable D call. Germline CDR1 MNHEY, CDR2 SMNVEV (reference sequence). The CDR3 consists of 14 residues. The germline V and J ends were trimmed by 4 bases and 3 bases, with 10 bases remaining between them. The CDR3 region is CASSSVRFKNIQYF. CDR3 sequence (DNA): TGTGCCAGCAGTTCAGTCAGGTTCAAAAACATTCAGTACTTC.